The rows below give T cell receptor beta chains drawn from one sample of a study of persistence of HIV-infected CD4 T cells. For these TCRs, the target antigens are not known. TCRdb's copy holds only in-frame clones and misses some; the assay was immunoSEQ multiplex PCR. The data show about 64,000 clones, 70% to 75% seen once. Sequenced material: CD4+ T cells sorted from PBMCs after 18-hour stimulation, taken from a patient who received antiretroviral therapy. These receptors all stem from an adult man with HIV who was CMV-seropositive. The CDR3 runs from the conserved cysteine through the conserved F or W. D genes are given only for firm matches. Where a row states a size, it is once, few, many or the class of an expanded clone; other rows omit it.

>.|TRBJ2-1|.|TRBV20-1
CSARDHDEQFF
TGCAGTGCTAGAGATCATGATGAGCAGTTCTTC
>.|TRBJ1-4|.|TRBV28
CASSFNEKLFF
TGTGCCAGCAGTTTTAATGAAAAACTGTTTTTT
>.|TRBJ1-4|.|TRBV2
CASSAQLSNEKLFF
TGTGCCAGCAGCGCACAGCTCTCTAATGAAAAACTGTTTTTT
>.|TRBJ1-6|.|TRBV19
CASRSITGNSPLHF
TGTGCCAGTAGAAGCATTACGGGGAATTCACCCCTCCACTTT
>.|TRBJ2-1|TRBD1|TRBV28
CASSPSGTGGEEEQFF
TGTGCCAGCAGTCCTTCCGGGACAGGGGGGGAGGAGGAGCAGTTCTTC
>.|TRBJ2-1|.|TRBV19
CASSYGLNNEQFF
TGTGCCAGTAGTTACGGACTTAACAATGAGCAGTTCTTC
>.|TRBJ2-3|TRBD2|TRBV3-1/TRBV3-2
CASSQGGGLADTQYF
TGTGCCAGCAGCCAAGGGGGGGGGTTGGCAGATACGCAGTATTTT
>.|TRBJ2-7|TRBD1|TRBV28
CASSLWDRGLEQYF
TGTGCCAGCAGTTTATGGGACAGGGGCCTCGAGCAGTACTTC
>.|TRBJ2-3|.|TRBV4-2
CASSQDRLVAQYF
TGTGCCAGCAGCCAAGATAGGCTAGTTGCGCAGTATTTT
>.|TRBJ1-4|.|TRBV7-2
CASSLAGRGLFF
TGTGCCAGCAGCTTAGCGGGACGCGGACTGTTTTTT
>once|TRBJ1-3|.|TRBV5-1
CASSIGDIPGNTIYF
TGCGCCAGCAGCATTGGGGACATACCTGGAAACACCATATATTTT
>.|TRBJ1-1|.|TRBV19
CASSRGLRTEAFF
TGTGCCAGTAGTAGGGGGTTAAGGACTGAAGCTTTCTTT
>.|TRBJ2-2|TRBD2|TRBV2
CASLSSGGYYGELFF
TGTGCCAGCCTTTCAAGCGGGGGGTACTACGGGGAGCTGTTTTTT
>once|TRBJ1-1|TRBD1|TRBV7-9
CASSLGTGGLNTEAFF
TGTGCCAGCAGCTTAGGGACAGGGGGCTTGAACACTGAAGCTTTCTTT
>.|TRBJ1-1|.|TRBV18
CASSPPLEGMNTEAFF
TGTGCCAGCTCACCCCCGCTGGAGGGTATGAACACTGAAGCTTTCTTT
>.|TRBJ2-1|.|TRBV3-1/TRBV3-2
CASAPGPGNEQFF
TGTGCCAGCGCCCCGGGGCCCGGAAATGAGCAGTTCTTC
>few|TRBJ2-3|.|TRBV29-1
CSVIFPTDTQYF
TGCAGCGTTATATTTCCTACAGATACGCAGTATTTT
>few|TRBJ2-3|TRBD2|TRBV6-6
CASSRHSGGPLTDTQYF
TGTGCCAGCAGTCGGCATAGCGGGGGCCCACTCACAGATACGCAGTATTTT
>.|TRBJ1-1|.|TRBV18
CASSLHGFRNTEAFF
TGTGCCAGCTCACTTCACGGGTTCAGGAACACTGAAGCTTTCTTT
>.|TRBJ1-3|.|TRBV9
CASSPGGRQDNDSGNTIYF
TGTGCCAGCAGCCCCGGGGGTCGACAGGACAATGACTCTGGAAACACCATATATTTT
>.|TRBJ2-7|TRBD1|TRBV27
CASSLRPGQGAQEQYF
TGTGCCAGCAGTTTAAGGCCGGGACAGGGGGCGCAGGAGCAGTACTTC
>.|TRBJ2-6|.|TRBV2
CASSETLSHSGANVLTF
TGTGCCAGCAGTGAAACATTATCCCATTCTGGGGCCAACGTCCTGACTTTC
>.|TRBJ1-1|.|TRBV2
CASSEAGVPSAEAFF
TGTGCCAGCAGTGAAGCGGGGGTGCCGAGCGCTGAAGCTTTCTTT
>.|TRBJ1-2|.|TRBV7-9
CASSLNRDSNGYTF
TGTGCCAGCAGCTTAAACAGGGATTCGAATGGCTACACCTTC
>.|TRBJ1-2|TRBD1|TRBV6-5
CASSTRTGGNYGYTF
TGTGCCAGCAGTACCCGGACAGGGGGCAACTATGGCTACACCTTC
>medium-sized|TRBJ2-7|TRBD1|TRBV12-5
CASGFCPMTGCKDEQYF
TGTGCTAGTGGTTTCTGTCCCATGACAGGGTGTAAGGACGAGCAGTACTTC
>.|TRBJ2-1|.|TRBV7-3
CASSVGGLYNEQFF
TGTGCCAGCAGCGTGGGAGGACTATACAATGAGCAGTTCTTC
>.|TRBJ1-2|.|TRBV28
CASSIRAYYGYTF
TGTGCCAGCAGTATCAGGGCCTACTATGGCTACACCTTC
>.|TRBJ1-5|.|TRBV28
CASSLRRGNQPQHF
TGTGCCAGCAGTTTACGAAGGGGCAATCAGCCCCAGCATTTT
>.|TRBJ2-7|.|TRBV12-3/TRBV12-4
CASSRGNEQYF
TGTGCCAGCAGCCGGGGGAACGAGCAGTACTTC
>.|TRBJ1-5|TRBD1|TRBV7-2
CASSSQGTQPQHF
TGTGCCAGCAGCTCACAGGGGACCCAGCCCCAGCATTTT
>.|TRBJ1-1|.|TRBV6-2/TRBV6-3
CASSFGFTNTEAFF
TGTGCCAGCAGTTTCGGATTTACGAACACTGAAGCTTTCTTT
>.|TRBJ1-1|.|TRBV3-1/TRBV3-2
CASSQDWRDEAFF
TGTGCCAGCAGCCAAGACTGGAGAGATGAAGCTTTCTTT
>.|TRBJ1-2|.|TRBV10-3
CAISLGTDYGYTF
TGTGCCATCTCCCTAGGGACTGACTATGGCTACACCTTC
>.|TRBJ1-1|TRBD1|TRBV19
CASSRRGTGSTEAFF
TGTGCCAGTAGTAGAAGAGGGACAGGCAGCACTGAAGCTTTCTTT
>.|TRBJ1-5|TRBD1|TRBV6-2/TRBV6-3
CASSYSTGYQPQHF
TGTGCCAGCAGTTACTCGACAGGGTATCAGCCCCAGCATTTT
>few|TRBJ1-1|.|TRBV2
CASSVGRAEAFF
TGTGCCAGCAGCGTGGGGAGGGCTGAAGCTTTCTTT
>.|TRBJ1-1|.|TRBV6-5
CASRTVMTQNTEAFF
TGTGCCAGCAGGACAGTCATGACACAGAACACTGAAGCTTTCTTT
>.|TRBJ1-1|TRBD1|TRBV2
CASSEGRGYAEAFF
TGTGCCAGCAGTGAAGGCAGGGGGTACGCTGAAGCTTTCTTT
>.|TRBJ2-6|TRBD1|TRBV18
CASSPFDRGRGANVLTF
TGTGCCAGCTCACCGTTCGACAGGGGCAGAGGGGCCAACGTCCTGACTTTC
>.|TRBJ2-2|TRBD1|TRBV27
CASRTGDRVVAGELFF
TGTGCCAGCAGGACCGGGGACAGGGTAGTAGCCGGGGAGCTGTTTTTT
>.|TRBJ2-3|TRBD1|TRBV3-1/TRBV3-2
CASSQEGGGSTQYF
TGTGCCAGCAGCCAAGAAGGGGGCGGTTCTACGCAGTATTTT
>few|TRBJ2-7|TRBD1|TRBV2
CASSPLTGLEQYF
TGTGCCAGCAGCCCTTTGACAGGGCTAGAGCAGTACTTC
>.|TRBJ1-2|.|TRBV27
CASSFRGDGYTF
TGTGCCAGCAGTTTCCGTGGGGATGGCTACACCTTC
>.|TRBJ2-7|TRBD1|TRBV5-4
CASSSPTGGPYEQYF
TGTGCCAGCAGCTCCCCGACAGGGGGACCCTACGAGCAGTACTTC
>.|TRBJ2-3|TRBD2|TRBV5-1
CASSSVPPGLAGGGDTQYF
TGCGCCAGCAGCTCCGTACCTCCGGGACTAGCGGGGGGCGGGGATACGCAGTATTTT